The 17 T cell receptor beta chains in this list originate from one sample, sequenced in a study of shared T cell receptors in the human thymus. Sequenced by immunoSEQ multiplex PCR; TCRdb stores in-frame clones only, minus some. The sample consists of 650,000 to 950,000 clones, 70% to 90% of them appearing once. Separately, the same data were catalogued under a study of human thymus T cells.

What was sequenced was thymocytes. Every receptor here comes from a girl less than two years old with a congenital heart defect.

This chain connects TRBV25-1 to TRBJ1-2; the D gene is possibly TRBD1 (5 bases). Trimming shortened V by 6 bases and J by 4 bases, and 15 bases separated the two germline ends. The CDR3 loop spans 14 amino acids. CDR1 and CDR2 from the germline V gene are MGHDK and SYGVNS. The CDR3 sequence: CASSWGEDRYGYTF. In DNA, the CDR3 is TGTGCCAGCAGCTGGGGGGAAGACCGCTATGGCTACACCTTC.

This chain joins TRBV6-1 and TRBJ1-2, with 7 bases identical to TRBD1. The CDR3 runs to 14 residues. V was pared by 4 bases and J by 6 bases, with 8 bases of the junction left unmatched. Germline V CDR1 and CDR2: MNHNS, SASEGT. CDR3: CASSVFTGVNGYTF. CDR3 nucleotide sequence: TGTGCCAGCAGTGTCTTTACAGGGGTTAATGGCTACACCTTC.

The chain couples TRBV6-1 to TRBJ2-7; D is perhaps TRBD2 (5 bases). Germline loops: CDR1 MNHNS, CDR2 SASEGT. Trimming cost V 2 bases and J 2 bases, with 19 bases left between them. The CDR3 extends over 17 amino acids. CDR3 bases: TGTGCCAGCAGTGAATGTTGGCCCGAGGGAGCTACCTACGAGCAGTACTTC. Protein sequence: CASSECWPEGATYEQYF.

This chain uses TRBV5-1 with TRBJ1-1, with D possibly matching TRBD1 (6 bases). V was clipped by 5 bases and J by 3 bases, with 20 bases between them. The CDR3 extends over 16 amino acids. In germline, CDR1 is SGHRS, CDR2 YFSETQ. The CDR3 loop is CASRRLPVAGDTEAFF. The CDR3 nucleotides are TGCGCCAGCAGAAGATTGCCCGTCGCAGGGGACACTGAAGCTTTCTTT.

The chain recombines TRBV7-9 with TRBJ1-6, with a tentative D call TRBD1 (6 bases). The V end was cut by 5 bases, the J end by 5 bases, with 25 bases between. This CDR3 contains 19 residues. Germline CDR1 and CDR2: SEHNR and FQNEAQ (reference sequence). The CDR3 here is CASSPRDTSVGDHNSPLHF. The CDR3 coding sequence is TGTGCCAGCAGCCCTCGGGACACTTCAGTTGGCGACCATAATTCACCCCTCCACTTT.

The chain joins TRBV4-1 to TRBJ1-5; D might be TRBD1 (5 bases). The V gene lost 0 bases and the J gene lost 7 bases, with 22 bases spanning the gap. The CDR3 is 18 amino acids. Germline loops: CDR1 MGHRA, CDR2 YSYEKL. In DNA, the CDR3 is TGCGCCAGCAGCCAAGAATTCGACAAGGCCCCAGGGAGGCAGCCCCAGCATTTT. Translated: CASSQEFDKAPGRQPQHF.

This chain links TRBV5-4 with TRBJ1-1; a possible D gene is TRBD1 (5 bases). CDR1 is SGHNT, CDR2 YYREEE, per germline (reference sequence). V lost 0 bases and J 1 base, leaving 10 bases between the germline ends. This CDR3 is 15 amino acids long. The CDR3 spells CASSLGIRANTEAFF. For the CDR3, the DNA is TGTGCCAGCAGCTTGGGTATCAGGGCGAACACTGAAGCTTTCTTT.

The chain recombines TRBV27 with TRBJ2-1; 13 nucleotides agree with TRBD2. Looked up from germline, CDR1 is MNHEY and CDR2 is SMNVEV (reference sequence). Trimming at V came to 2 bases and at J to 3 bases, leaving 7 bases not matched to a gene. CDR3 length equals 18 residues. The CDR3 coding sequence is TGTGCCAGCAGTTTAACTTGGACTAGCGGGGGCCACTACAATGAGCAGTTCTTC. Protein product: CASSLTWTSGGHYNEQFF.

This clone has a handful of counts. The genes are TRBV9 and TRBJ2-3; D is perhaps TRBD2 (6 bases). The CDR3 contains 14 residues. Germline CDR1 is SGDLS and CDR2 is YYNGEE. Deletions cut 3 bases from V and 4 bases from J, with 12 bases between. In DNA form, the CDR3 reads TGTGCCAGCAGCGATGGCGGGGCCCCAGATACGCAGTATTTT. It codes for CASSDGGAPDTQYF.

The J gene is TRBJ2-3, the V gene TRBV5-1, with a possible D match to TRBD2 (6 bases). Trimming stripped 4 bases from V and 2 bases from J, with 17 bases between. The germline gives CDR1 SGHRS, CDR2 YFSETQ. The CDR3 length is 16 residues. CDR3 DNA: TGCGCCAGCAGCCCCTGGGGACTTCAAGACACAGATACGCAGTATTTT. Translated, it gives CASSPWGLQDTDTQYF.

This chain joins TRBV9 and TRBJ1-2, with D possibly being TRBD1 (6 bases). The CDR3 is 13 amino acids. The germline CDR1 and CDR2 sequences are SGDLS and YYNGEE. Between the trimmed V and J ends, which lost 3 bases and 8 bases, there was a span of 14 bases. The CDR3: CASSGPGHGGYTF. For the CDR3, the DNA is TGTGCCAGCAGCGGGCCGGGACATGGGGGCTACACCTTC.

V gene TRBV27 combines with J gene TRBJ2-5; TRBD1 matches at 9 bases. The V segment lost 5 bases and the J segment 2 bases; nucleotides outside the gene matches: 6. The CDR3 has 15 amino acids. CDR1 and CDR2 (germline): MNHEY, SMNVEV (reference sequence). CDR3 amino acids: CASSQRDREQETQYF. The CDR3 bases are TGTGCCAGCAGTCAAAGGGACAGGGAACAAGAGACCCAGTACTTC.

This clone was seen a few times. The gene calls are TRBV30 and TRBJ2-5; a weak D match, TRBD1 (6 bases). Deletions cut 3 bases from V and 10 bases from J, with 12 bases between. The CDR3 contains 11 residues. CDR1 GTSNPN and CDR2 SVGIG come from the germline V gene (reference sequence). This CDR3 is CAWSPSGVQYF. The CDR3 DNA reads TGTGCCTGGAGCCCCTCAGGGGTCCAGTACTTC. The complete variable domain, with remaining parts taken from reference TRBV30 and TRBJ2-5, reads SQTIHQWPATLVQPVGSPLSLECTVEGTSNPNLYWYRQAAGRGLQLLFYSVGIGQISSEVPQNLSASRPQDRQFILSSKKLLLSDSGFYLCAWSPSGVQYFGPGTRLLVL.

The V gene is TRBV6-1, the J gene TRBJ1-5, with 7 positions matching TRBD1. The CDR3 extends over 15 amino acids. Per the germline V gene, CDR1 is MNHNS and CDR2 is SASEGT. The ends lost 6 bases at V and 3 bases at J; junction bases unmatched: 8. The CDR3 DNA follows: TGTGCCAGCAGCCACAGGGGTAGGTACAATCAGCCCCAGCATTTT. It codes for CASSHRGRYNQPQHF.

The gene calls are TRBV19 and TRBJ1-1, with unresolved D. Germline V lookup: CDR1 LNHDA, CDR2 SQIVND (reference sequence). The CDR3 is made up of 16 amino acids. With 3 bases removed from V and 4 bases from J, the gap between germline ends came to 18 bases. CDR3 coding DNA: TGTGCCAGTAGTATTTCTGCCGAAAAGAGGCGCACTGAAGCTTTCTTT. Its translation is CASSISAEKRRTEAFF. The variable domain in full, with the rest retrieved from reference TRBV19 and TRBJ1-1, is DGGITQSPKYLFRKEGQNVTLSCEQNLNHDAMYWYRQDPGQGLRLIYYSQIVNDFQKGDIAEGYSVSREKKESFPLTVTSAQKNPTAFYLCASSISAEKRRTEAFFGQGTRLTVV.

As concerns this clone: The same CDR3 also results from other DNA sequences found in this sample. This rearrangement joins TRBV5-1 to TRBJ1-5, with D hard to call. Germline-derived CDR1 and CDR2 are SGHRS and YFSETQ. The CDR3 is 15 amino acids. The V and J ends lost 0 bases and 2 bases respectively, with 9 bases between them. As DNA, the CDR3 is TGCGCCAGCAGCTTGGTAAGCGGGGGCAATCAGCCCCAGCATTTT. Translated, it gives CASSLVSGGNQPQHF. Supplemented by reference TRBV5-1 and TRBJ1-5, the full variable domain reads KAGVTQTPRYLIKTRGQQVTLSCSPISGHRSVSWYQQTPGQGLQFLFEYFSETQRNKGNFPGRFSGRQFSNSRSEMNVSTLELGDSALYLCASSLVSGGNQPQHFGDGTRLSIL.

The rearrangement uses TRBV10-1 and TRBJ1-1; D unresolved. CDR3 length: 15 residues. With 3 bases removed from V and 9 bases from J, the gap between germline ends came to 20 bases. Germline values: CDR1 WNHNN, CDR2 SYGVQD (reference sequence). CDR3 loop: CASSDPPGAKQKAFF. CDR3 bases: TGCGCCAGCAGTGACCCTCCCGGAGCGAAACAAAAAGCTTTCTTT.